This T cell receptor (beta chain) was documented in a study of Ad26.COV2.S vaccination and SARS-CoV-2 variants. The repertoire was sequenced with immunoSEQ multiplex PCR; TCRdb's copy has only in-frame clones and lacks some. This table holds approximately 480,000 clones, 87% found once. Looked up from germline, CDR1 is LNHDA and CDR2 is SQIVND (reference sequence). V was shortened by 6 bases and J by 5 bases, with 19 bases between the two germline ends. The length of the CDR3 is 15 residues. This sample's treatment: roughly 18 received Ad26.COV2.S at low or high dose, single or two shots; roughly five received placebo; per-sample allocation not given. Sample collection was performed on day 63 after the first vaccine or placebo injection. Boston hosted the donor, who was an adult aged 18-55 years.

Sequenced material: peripheral blood, taken in a trial of Ad26.COV2.S vaccine versus placebo. The chain combines TRBV19 with TRBJ2-5; D is unresolved. This receptor was identified in a person aged 18-60 years who received the Ad26.COV2.S COVID-19 vaccine or a placebo. This CDR3 is CASSHIGPGRETQYF. CDR3 nucleotides: TGTGCCAGTAGCCATATTGGTCCGGGTAGGGAGACCCAGTACTTC.